These T cell receptor beta chains were read from a single sample in a study of Ad26.COV2.S vaccination and SARS-CoV-2 variants. Assay used: immunoSEQ multiplex PCR; TCRdb lists only in-frame clones, some missing. The sample lists 97,000 or so clones, about three quarters occurring once. Source: peripheral blood, taken after recovery from COVID-19. These receptors were obtained from a human donor who had recovered from COVID-19. Both conserved end residues are part of each CDR3. Each record gives: D gene, clone size, V gene, J gene, CDR3 DNA, CDR3 protein. The D gene is left open where the match is weak. Where a row states a size, it is once, few, many or the class of an expanded clone; other rows omit it.

TRBD1	-	TRBV4-2	TRBJ1-2	TGTGCCAGCAATCCGGCCCCGGGACAGTTCTTTTATGGCTACACCTTC	CASNPAPGQFFYGYTF
-	-	TRBV11-2	TRBJ1-3	TGTGCCAGCAGCTTACGTAACACCATATATTTT	CASSLRNTIYF
-	few	TRBV20-1	TRBJ1-5	TGCAGTGCTAGTGTAGCTTTGAGCAATCAGCCCCAGCATTTT	CSASVALSNQPQHF
TRBD1	-	TRBV7-9	TRBJ2-3	TGTGCCAGCAGCTTAGCCGGACGGGACAGTAGAGACCCAGATACGCAGTATTTT	CASSLAGRDSRDPDTQYF
-	-	TRBV3-1/TRBV3-2	TRBJ1-1	TGTGCCAGCAGCCCGGGAATTGAAGCTTTCTTT	CASSPGIEAFF
-	once	TRBV7-9	TRBJ2-2	TGTGCCAGCAGCTCCAACGGGTGGGGGAACGGGGAGCTGTTTTTT	CASSSNGWGNGELFF
-	-	TRBV6-4	TRBJ2-1	TGTGCCGCCCAACCAGACGGTAGCTCCTACAATGAGCAGTTCTTC	CAAQPDGSSYNEQFF
-	-	TRBV28	TRBJ1-4	TGTGCCAGCGCCGTAGGCGGGGGGGGCAATGAAAAACTGTTTTTT	CASAVGGGGNEKLFF
-	-	TRBV12-3/TRBV12-4	TRBJ2-3	TGTGCCAGCAGCGAGGGGGGTGCGCAGTATTTT	CASSEGGAQYF
-	-	TRBV9	TRBJ2-2	TGTGCCAGCAGCGTAGTAGGCACCGGGGAGCTGTTTTTT	CASSVVGTGELFF
-	-	TRBV5-1	TRBJ2-3	TGCGCCAGCAGCTTCGGGACTAGCACAGATACGCAGTATTTT	CASSFGTSTDTQYF
TRBD1	-	TRBV6-5	TRBJ1-6	TGTGCCAGCAGTTTAACAGGGGGCTCCTATAATTCACCCCTCCACTTT	CASSLTGGSYNSPLHF
-	-	TRBV18	TRBJ2-1	TGTGCCAGCTCACCAAACAGGGCGAACTACAATGAGCAGTTCTTC	CASSPNRANYNEQFF
TRBD2	-	TRBV20-1	TRBJ2-3	TGCAGCCCCGGGGGGAATACGCAGTATTTT	CSPGGNTQYF
-	-	TRBV4-3	TRBJ1-1	TGCGCCAGCAGCCAAGGCGAGGGGGGGCAGATGAACACTGAAGCTTTCTTT	CASSQGEGGQMNTEAFF
TRBD1	-	TRBV6-5	TRBJ2-7	TGTGCCAGCAGTTACACCATGACAGGGGTTGAAGTCGAGCAGTACTTC	CASSYTMTGVEVEQYF
-	once	TRBV10-1	TRBJ2-1	TGCGCCAGCAGTCCCGGGGCCGGTTTCAGGTACAATGAGCAGTTCTTC	CASSPGAGFRYNEQFF
-	-	TRBV5-6	TRBJ2-7	TGTGCCAGCAGCTCGTTGGGCCCCTACGAGCAGTACTTC	CASSSLGPYEQYF
-	-	TRBV30	TRBJ2-7	TGTGCCTGGAGCCAGGGACATGGCTACGAGCAGTACTTC	CAWSQGHGYEQYF
TRBD2	-	TRBV9	TRBJ2-3	TGTGCCAGCAGCGTAAGTGGCGGGGGGTCCACAGATACGCAGTATTTT	CASSVSGGGSTDTQYF
-	few	TRBV5-1	TRBJ2-3	TGCGCCAGCAGTCCATCCGGGGAAGATACGCAGTATTTT	CASSPSGEDTQYF
-	-	TRBV28	TRBJ2-6	TGTGCCAGCAGTTCCGGACCAGGGACTGGGGCCAACGTCCTGACTTTC	CASSSGPGTGANVLTF
-	-	TRBV7-9	TRBJ1-1	TGTGCCAGCAGGGGTGGAGGACCTGAAGCTTTCTTT	CASRGGGPEAFF
-	-	TRBV6-1	TRBJ2-5	TGTGCCAGCACCTCCGACGCCGGGGAAGAGACCCAGTACTTC	CASTSDAGEETQYF
-	-	TRBV27	TRBJ2-7	TGTGCCAGCAGCGCGCGTGGAGGACTCACCTACGAGCAGTACTTC	CASSARGGLTYEQYF
TRBD2	-	TRBV3-1/TRBV3-2	TRBJ2-5	TGTGCCAGCAGCCAAGATATCGCGGGGGGGCTTGAGACCCAGTACTTC	CASSQDIAGGLETQYF
-	-	TRBV5-1	TRBJ2-5	TGCGCCAGCAGCTCGCTTGGTGGGGCGAGGCTGCAAGAGACCCAGTACTTC	CASSSLGGARLQETQYF
-	-	TRBV5-1	TRBJ2-3	TGCGCCAGCAGCTTGGTTGGGGGGTGGACAGATACGCAGTATTTT	CASSLVGGWTDTQYF
TRBD1	once	TRBV11-2	TRBJ2-6	TGTGCCAGCAGCTTAGGGCCGGGACAGGGTTCCGTCCTGACTTTC	CASSLGPGQGSVLTF
-	-	TRBV28	TRBJ1-2	TGTGCCAGCATCCCACTGTCTGGGGACTATGGCTACACCTTC	CASIPLSGDYGYTF
-	-	TRBV5-4	TRBJ2-7	TGTGCCAGCAGCTTAGGGGTGTATGTGGACGAGCAGTACTTC	CASSLGVYVDEQYF
-	-	TRBV11-2	TRBJ2-5	TGTGCCAGCAGCTTATCCCGCCAAGAGACCCAGTACTTC	CASSLSRQETQYF
-	-	TRBV10-3	TRBJ2-7	TGTGCCATCAGTGTTACAGAAAGGGGCGAGCAGTACTTC	CAISVTERGEQYF
-	-	TRBV28	TRBJ2-3	TGTGCCAGCAGTTTAAACGGGGGTGGCACAGATACGCAGTATTTT	CASSLNGGGTDTQYF
-	-	TRBV18	TRBJ2-7	TGTGCCAGCTCACCACCGGGCCAGAGCTACGAGCAGTACTTC	CASSPPGQSYEQYF
-	-	TRBV27	TRBJ2-5	TGTGCCAGCAGCCCGGTTCTGGGGGAAGAGACCCAGTACTTC	CASSPVLGEETQYF
-	-	TRBV28	TRBJ2-5	TGTGCCAGCAGTTTAAGGCGGCAAGAGACCCAGTACTTC	CASSLRRQETQYF
TRBD2	-	TRBV6-5	TRBJ2-3	TGTGCCAGCAGTTACTCTGGCGGGGGTGGCACAGATACGCAGTATTTT	CASSYSGGGGTDTQYF
TRBD2	-	TRBV5-1	TRBJ2-1	TGCGCCAGCAGCCCACCCGGGACTAGCGGTTACAATGAGCAGTTCTTC	CASSPPGTSGYNEQFF
TRBD2	-	TRBV2	TRBJ2-5	TGTGCCAGCAGTAGTAGCGGGGGGGCGGAAGAGACCCAGTACTTC	CASSSSGGAEETQYF
TRBD1	-	TRBV25-1	TRBJ1-3	TGTGCCAGCAGTGGACTTGGACAGGCCGAGTCCGGAAACACCATATATTTT	CASSGLGQAESGNTIYF
-	-	TRBV2	TRBJ1-2	TGTGCCAGCAGAGGAGTCCTCACAAATTACTATGGCTACACCTTC	CASRGVLTNYYGYTF
TRBD1	-	TRBV27	TRBJ1-1	TGTGCCAGCAGTTTTGCCGGGACAGAGAAATTTGAAGCTTTCTTT	CASSFAGTEKFEAFF
-	-	TRBV30	TRBJ2-2	TGTGCCGGACCGGGAATCGGCGACACCGGGGAGCTGTTTTTT	CAGPGIGDTGELFF
TRBD1	-	TRBV28	TRBJ2-3	TGTGCCAGTAGGACAGGGGTCACAGATACGCAGTATTTT	CASRTGVTDTQYF
-	-	TRBV6-5	TRBJ2-1	TGTGCCAGCCTCAGGGCGGATGAGCAGTTCTTC	CASLRADEQFF
-	-	TRBV20-1	TRBJ1-2	TGCAGTGCTAGTCGAAGGGGGGATTTCTATGGCTACACCTTC	CSASRRGDFYGYTF
-	few	TRBV6-5	TRBJ1-2	TGTGCCAGCAGTTACTTCGGTGGGGTGGAGTATGGCTACACCTTC	CASSYFGGVEYGYTF
-	once	TRBV29-1	TRBJ2-2	TGCAGCGTTGAGGGAATTTCGAACACCGGGGAGCTGTTTTTT	CSVEGISNTGELFF
-	-	TRBV6-1	TRBJ2-2	TGTGCCAGCAGTGAAAGTTTGAACACCGGGGAGCTGTTTTTT	CASSESLNTGELFF
TRBD2	-	TRBV4-1	TRBJ2-5	TGCGCCAGCAGCCAATACCCCGAGCGGGGACGAGGGGAAGAGACCCAGTACTTC	CASSQYPERGRGEETQYF